This T cell receptor (beta chain) was captured in a study of blood T cell repertoires in COVID-19. Study background: Collection of acute and convalescent COVID-19 samples took place in the United States, Italy and Spain. T cells, B-cell-depleted T cells, or PBMCs provided the cDNA or gDNA that served as material.

Per the germline V gene, CDR1 is SNHLY and CDR2 is FYNNEI. V lost 6 bases and J lost 0; bases outside the gene matches: 6. The CDR3 is 16 amino acids. As originally analysed: From reference gene primer amplification, estimates of nucleated cell counts were derived. The table came from immunoSEQ multiplex PCR; TCRdb's copy has only in-frame clones and leaves some out. V and J calls and clone size are as listed in that table; D and trimming were resolved from the DNA. The sample shows under 250,000 clones, about 83% of them seen only once. V and J are TRBV2 and TRBJ2-3, with 10 positions matching TRBD2. The sequencing sample was made of peripheral blood. This receptor was identified in a man aged 45 to 65 with active or convalescent COVID-19. CDR3 in DNA: TGTGCCAGCAGCCCCGGACTAGCGGCTAGCACAGATACGCAGTATTTT. It is translated as CASSPGLAASTDTQYF. The full variable domain, its missing parts supplied by reference TRBV2 and TRBJ2-3, is EPEVTQTPSHQVTQMGQEVILRCVPISNHLYFYWYRQILGQKVEFLVSFYNNEISEKSEIFDDQFSVERPDGSNFTLKIRSTKLEDSAMYFCASSPGLAASTDTQYFGPGTRLTVL.